The clone carrying this TCR beta chain was recorded at least ten times. Antigen unknown. The CDR3 sequence is 14 residues long. Germline CDR1 is DFQATT and CDR2 is SNEGSKA (reference sequence). The junction had 6 bases not matched to a gene; V was cut back by 3 bases and J by 4 bases. These data come from a study of T-cell reconstitution after alpha-beta-depleted transplantation in children. Findings of the study overall: From surviving recipient T cells and thymic progenitors came the high day-60 TCRbeta diversity observed in some patients. The authors attributed T-cell counts and diversity one year after transplant mostly to newly produced T cells. Several hundred expanded graft clones reportedly gave rise to the alpha-beta T cells present about two months after transplant.

For TCRbeta, the library was prepared with unique molecular identifiers. TCRdb passed the PCR reads through MiXCR, listing each CDR3 protein once. The sample includes 25,000 to 35,000 distinct CDR3 sequences, about 7% of them seen just once. The material sequenced was peripheral blood, taken 60 days after TCRalphabeta/CD19-depleted stem cell transplant. The TCR comes from a child less than two years old who had a stem cell transplant for acute myeloid leukemia, so the T cells may come from the graft donor. The gene calls are TRBV20-1 and TRBJ2-3; 8 bases line up with TRBD2. As DNA, the CDR3 is TGCAGTGCTAGTGAGCGGGAGATTTCAGATACGCAGTATTTT. This encodes CSASEREISDTQYF.